What follows describes a single T cell receptor beta chain. Its specificity is unknown. The sample belongs to a study of vaccination and CD4 T cells after COVID-19. The overall study: As control conditions, cultures were given either a CEFX pool serving as positive control, an HIV-1 Nef pool, or no peptide at all.

V lost 4 bases and J lost 8, with 14 bases in between. This CDR3 contains 13 residues. Germline V gene lookup returns CDR1 SGHTA and CDR2 FQGNSA. An Oncomine TCR Beta short-read assay was used to sequence the DNA from cultured CD4+ T cells. Once CD4+ T cells had been cultured, genomic DNA was extracted from them. TCRdb processed the PCR reads anew with MiXCR; each CDR3 protein has one entry. The sample lists roughly 16,000 distinct CDR3 sequences; 40% to 55% were seen once. Documented treatment: approximately 9-day PBMC culture with coronavirus spike peptide pools or control peptides (ViraFEST assay). T cells were expanded with peptide pools, and expanded clonotypes were identified by TCR sequencing.

This TCR was recovered from a human donor who had recovered from COVID-19. This chain links TRBV7-2 with TRBJ1-2; a possible D gene is TRBD1 (6 bases). The sequenced sample consisted of CD4+ T cells from blood, cultured in vitro. The CDR3 reads CASSSDGGGGYTF. Written as DNA, the CDR3 is TGTGCCAGCAGCTCCGACGGGGGCGGAGGCTACACCTTC.